This T cell receptor beta chain was identified during a study of neurological immune-mediated disorders. Individuals who volunteered at a blood bank located in Maryland, USA, made up the group of healthy controls. The sorted libraries involved the use of around 960,000 CD4+ or CD8+ T cells. With 10-nucleotide random UMIs included, cDNA was synthesized by 5'RACE. TCRdb fed the 5' RACE reads into MiXCR, producing one record per CDR3 protein. The data show about 44,000 distinct CDR3 sequences, about 6% seen once. Study-wide points: The study found no CDR3 amino acid sequences shared by expanded clones across subjects, suggesting private repertoires in all groups.

With respect to this clonotype: Its antigen is still unknown.

Sequencing used CD4+ T cells from blood. The clonotype comes from a woman aged 40 to 50 in good health.

The CDR3 spells CSVTDQRFGELFF. The DNA of the CDR3 is TGCAGTGTCACGGACCAACGCTTTGGGGAGCTGTTTTTT. V and J are TRBV20-1 and TRBJ2-2; D uncertain. Per germline, CDR1 DFQATT and CDR2 SNEGSKA (reference sequence). This CDR3 has 13 residues. Trimming cost V 7 bases and J 8 bases, with 17 bases left between them.